One and the same sample provided the 30 T cell receptor beta chains below, sequenced in a study (TCRdb year 2016). The library was prepared using RT-PCR. The instrument given in TCRdb is Illumina MiSeq. The public reads were reprocessed in TCRdb via fastp at Q25 and MiXCR, keeping in-frame beta chains. CDR3 protein duplicates are merged, each entry listing the most common genes and DNA. In this sample the table shows more than 550,000 distinct CDR3 sequences, approximately 14% of which occur a single time. 3.6% of the sample rests with the top ten. The material sequenced was memory CD4+ T cells from blood. These TCRs come from a female donor in good health, serving as a healthy control.

This clonotype has at least ten counts. The gene calls are TRBV5-1 and TRBJ2-7, with D tentatively TRBD1 or TRBD2 (6 bases each). The CDR3 length is 14 residues. Between the trimmed V and J ends, which lost 4 bases and 4 bases, there was a span of 15 bases. CDR1 is SGHRS and CDR2 is YFSETQ in the germline V gene. The CDR3 sequence is CASSRGLATYEQYF. The CDR3 DNA sequence: TGCGCCAGCAGCCGGGGGCTAGCGACATACGAGCAGTACTTC.

This clonotype was detected only a few times. The gene calls are TRBV12-3 or TRBV12-4 and TRBJ2-4, with 8 bases fitting TRBD1. V gave up 5 bases and J gave up 8 bases; unmatched junction bases: 8. The CDR3 sequence is 14 residues long. The chain's CDR3 is CASSVETGVDIQYF. CDR3 DNA: TGTGCCAGCAGTGTAGAGACAGGGGTGGACATTCAGTACTTC.

This clonotype has a count of ten or more. The V call is TRBV5-6, the J call TRBJ2-5, with 9 bases matching TRBD2. CDR3 length: 17 residues. From germline, CDR1 is SGHDT and CDR2 YYEEEE. After removal of 0 bases from V and 1 base from J, the junction contained 7 bases not matched to a gene. The CDR3 region has the DNA TGTGCCAGCAGCTTGGCTCGGCTAGCGGGAACCCAAGAGACCCAGTACTTC. This translates into CASSLARLAGTQETQYF.

This clonotype was found a few times. The chain is built from TRBV9 and TRBJ2-2, with no clear D. The CDR3 spans 14 residues. Trimming took off 7 bases at V and 0 bases at J, with 10 bases between the two ends. The V gene's germline CDR1 is SGDLS and CDR2 YYNGEE. The CDR3: CASEALTNTGELFF. DNA for the CDR3: TGTGCCAGCGAGGCACTAACGAACACCGGGGAGCTGTTTTTT.

A few counts support this clonotype. The chain joins TRBV7-9 to TRBJ1-2; 9 nucleotides match TRBD1. The CDR3 has 19 amino acids. Germline V CDR1 and CDR2: SEHNR, FQNEAQ (reference sequence). Trimming at V came to 7 bases and at J to 4 bases, leaving 22 bases not matched to a gene. The CDR3, as DNA: TGTGCCAGCACCACTTCGAAAGGAAAGGACAGGGGATTTTCCTATGGCTACACCTTC. Translated: CASTTSKGKDRGFSYGYTF.

The chain employs TRBV15 and TRBJ1-4, with 7 bases identical to TRBD1. Trimming at V came to 5 bases and at J to 2 bases, leaving 8 bases not matched to a gene. This CDR3 is 16 amino acids long. Germline assignment: CDR1 LNHNV and CDR2 YYDKDF (reference sequence). The chain's CDR3 is CATSPWGRGTNEKLFF. The CDR3 nucleotides are TGTGCCACCAGCCCATGGGGCAGGGGGACTAATGAAAAACTGTTTTTT.

This clonotype has ten or more counts. V and J are TRBV20-1 and TRBJ1-1, with D unclear. Germline V gene data show CDR1 as DFQATT and CDR2 as SNEGSKA (reference sequence). The V and J ends lost 3 bases and 2 bases respectively, with 13 bases between them. The CDR3 contains 14 residues. CDR3 bases: TGCAGTGCTAGGAAATTTGGCAGCAACACTGAAGCTTTCTTT. It encodes CSARKFGSNTEAFF.

This clonotype came up a few times. This chain joins TRBV9 and TRBJ2-1, with 8 bases fitting TRBD2. CDR3 size: 15 residues. V lost 0 bases to trimming and J lost 7 bases; unmatched junction nucleotides: 6. CDR1 and CDR2 (germline): SGDLS, YYNGEE. CDR3 bases: TGTGCCAGCAGCGTAGTGGCGGGAGGTTGGAATGAGCAGTTCTTC. Translating it yields CASSVVAGGWNEQFF.

This clonotype was recorded a few times. This chain connects TRBV6-1 to TRBJ1-2; possibly TRBD1 for D (6 bases). Germline CDR1 is MNHNS and CDR2 is SASEGT. Deletions cut 6 bases from V and 1 base from J, with 21 bases between. This CDR3 region has 17 residues. DNA of the CDR3: TGTGCCAGCAGGGGGGGGGCCGGGCAAGATATTAACTATGGCTACACCTTC. This encodes CASRGGAGQDINYGYTF.

This clonotype was seen a handful of times. The J gene is TRBJ1-2, the V gene TRBV5-6; D is perhaps TRBD1 (5 bases). Deletions cut 6 bases from V and 3 bases from J, with 15 bases between. The CDR3 sequence is 14 residues long. Germline V gives CDR1 SGHDT, CDR2 YYEEEE. CDR3 nucleotide sequence: TGTGCCAGCACGCGGCAGGGTGTTGACTATGGCTACACCTTC. This translates into CASTRQGVDYGYTF.

This clonotype came up a few times. The J gene is TRBJ1-5, the V gene TRBV5-5; 9 nucleotides line up with TRBD1. The germline gives CDR1 SGHKS, CDR2 YYEKEE (reference sequence). The V and J ends lost 0 bases and 6 bases, in that order; junction bases with no gene match: 7. This CDR3 region has 16 residues. CDR3 bases: TGTGCCAGCAGCTTGGGACAGGGGGTTCTCGGTCAGCCCCAGCATTTT. Protein sequence: CASSLGQGVLGQPQHF.

This clonotype was seen a few times. V gene TRBV20-1 combines with J gene TRBJ2-2; no firm D call. The CDR3 spans 13 residues. CDR1 and CDR2 (germline): DFQATT, SNEGSKA (reference sequence). V lost 6 bases and J lost 8, with 16 bases in between. The CDR3: CSAAGRVRGELFF. DNA of the CDR3: TGCAGTGCCGCCGGACGAGTGCGAGGGGAGCTGTTTTTT.

There are a few counts of this clonotype. J is TRBJ2-1 and V is TRBV11-2; D is possibly TRBD1 (6 bases). The V and J ends lost 2 bases and 15 bases respectively, with 14 bases between them. Germline CDR1 reads SGHAT; CDR2 reads FQNNGV. The CDR3 totals 12 residues. The CDR3 is CASSLNARGGFF. CDR3 nucleotides: TGTGCCAGCAGCTTAAACGCTCGAGGGGGGTTCTTC.

This clonotype was recorded many times. The chain links TRBV29-1 to TRBJ2-7; 12 bases align to TRBD1. The CDR3 loop spans 14 amino acids. The trim removed 1 base at V and 11 bases at J, leaving 9 bases unmatched. Looked up from germline, CDR1 is SQVTM and CDR2 is ANQGSEA. This CDR3 reads CSVEAPGTGGLKYF. CDR3 bases: TGCAGCGTTGAAGCCCCTGGGACAGGGGGCCTGAAGTACTTC.

In this sample, this clonotype turned up a few times. The chain is built from TRBV5-6 and TRBJ2-3, with TRBD1 matching over 9 bases. Germline trimming cut 2 bases from V and 3 bases from J; bases unmatched to any gene: 4. The CDR3 covers 15 residues. The germline gives CDR1 SGHDT, CDR2 YYEEEE. CDR3 region: CASSFWDRDTDTQYF. The CDR3 DNA follows: TGTGCCAGCAGCTTTTGGGACAGGGATACAGATACGCAGTATTTT.

This clonotype was observed at least ten times. The chain couples TRBV5-1 to TRBJ1-5, with a possible D match to TRBD1 (5 bases). This CDR3 has 13 amino acids. The ends were cut back, 6 bases at V and 5 bases at J, with 12 bases in the middle. Germline CDR1 is SGHRS and CDR2 is YFSETQ. CDR3 amino acids: CASKEGRDQPQHF. As DNA, the CDR3 is TGCGCCAGCAAGGAGGGGCGAGATCAGCCCCAGCATTTT.

The J gene is TRBJ2-1, the V gene TRBV20-1; 7 bases match TRBD2. This CDR3 region has 12 residues. V shed 3 bases and J 6 bases; nucleotides not matched to a gene: 2. Looked up from germline, CDR1 is DFQATT and CDR2 is SNEGSKA (reference sequence). This CDR3 reads CSASSGANEQFF. CDR3 coding DNA: TGCAGTGCTAGCAGCGGGGCCAATGAGCAGTTCTTC.

Notes on this clonotype: The junction shows a germline mismatch at one end, possibly a read error. V and J are TRBV7-3 and TRBJ2-3; D may be TRBD1 or TRBD2 (6 bases each). Germline V CDR1 and CDR2: SGHTA, FQGTGA. This CDR3 contains 13 residues. In DNA form, the CDR3 reads TGTGCCGGCAGCTTAGGGGGGACATATACGCAGTATTTT. This codes for CAGSLGGTYTQYF.

This clonotype has ten or more counts. The gene calls are TRBV5-1 and TRBJ2-1; 15 bases line up with TRBD2. The CDR3 totals 15 residues. The V segment lost 4 bases and the J segment 6 bases; nucleotides outside the gene matches: 2. CDR1 is SGHRS and CDR2 is YFSETQ in the germline V gene. CDR3 DNA: TGCGCCAGCAGCGTGGGACTAGCGGGAGGCAATGAGCAGTTCTTC. Protein sequence: CASSVGLAGGNEQFF.

In its sample, this clonotype was seen many times. The V and J genes are TRBV10-3 and TRBJ1-2; TRBD1 might be the D (5 bases). V lost 0 bases to trimming and J lost 3 bases, with 8 bases between them. The CDR3 contains 14 residues. Germline V gene lookup returns CDR1 ENHRY and CDR2 SYGVKD. The CDR3 loop reads CAISESRGDYGYTF. The CDR3 bases are TGTGCCATCAGTGAGTCGAGAGGGGACTATGGCTACACCTTC.

The chain uses TRBV7-9 and TRBJ1-2; D uncertain. Germline V gene sequence: CDR1 SEHNR, CDR2 FQNEAQ (reference sequence). V gave up 8 bases and J gave up 4 bases, with 20 bases separating them. This CDR3 is built from 15 residues. CDR3 in DNA: TGTGCCAGCCCATCAGCGCAGAGGCGAGGCTATGGCTACACCTTC. Protein sequence: CASPSAQRRGYGYTF.

The CDR3 region is CASSDRVRDTQPQHF. In nucleotides, the CDR3 is TGTGCCAGCAGCGACAGGGTTCGGGACACTCAGCCCCAGCATTTT. The gene calls are TRBV7-2 and TRBJ1-5; 7 bases align to TRBD1. Unmatched junction bases numbered 10, after V lost 5 bases and J lost 6 bases. The CDR3 consists of 15 residues. CDR1 and CDR2 from the germline V gene are SGHTA and FQGNSA. The full variable domain, its missing parts supplied by reference TRBV7-2 and TRBJ1-5, is GAGVSQSPSNKVTEKGKDVELRCDPISGHTALYWYRQSLGQGLEFLIYFQGNSAPDKSGLPSDRFSAERTGGSVSTLTIQRTQQEDSAVYLCASSDRVRDTQPQHFGDGTRLSIL.

This clonotype was observed many times. The CDR3 reads CASSAGLEETQYF. The CDR3, as DNA: TGTGCCAGCAGCGCTGGACTAGAAGAGACCCAGTACTTC. This chain joins TRBV11-2 and TRBJ2-5, with 7 bases lining up with TRBD2. V shed 5 bases, J shed 3 bases, and the junction held 3 bases outside the gene matches. Germline-derived CDR1 and CDR2 are SGHAT and FQNNGV. The CDR3 contains 13 residues.

This clonotype came up a few times. The rearrangement joins TRBV30 to TRBJ2-3, with D perhaps given as TRBD1 or TRBD2 (6 bases each). Germline V gives CDR1 GTSNPN, CDR2 SVGIG (reference sequence). Trimming pared 0 bases from V and 3 bases from J, leaving 13 bases between. The CDR3 runs to 15 residues. CDR3 DNA: TGTGCCTGGAGTGTAAGAGGGGGGCTGACAGATACGCAGTATTTT. Translation: CAWSVRGGLTDTQYF.

Comments on this clonotype: Given a much more abundant clone one base away, this may be a read error. The chain combines TRBV10-3 with TRBJ2-1; D call uncertain. The CDR3 is made up of 13 amino acids. Germline loops: CDR1 ENHRY, CDR2 SYGVKD. The V gene lost 5 bases and the J gene lost 4 bases, with 9 bases spanning the gap. CDR3 nucleotide sequence: TGTGCCATCAGTTCTAGAGAATACAATGAGCAGTTCTTC. It encodes CAISSREYNEQFF.

V gene TRBV9 combines with J gene TRBJ1-3, with D maybe TRBD1 (5 bases). V was trimmed by 0 bases and J by 2 bases, leaving 15 bases between them. The CDR3 length is 17 residues. Germline lookup yields CDR1 SGDLS and CDR2 YYNGEE. The CDR3 protein is CASSVAPQGLAGNTIYF. CDR3 nucleotide sequence: TGTGCCAGCAGCGTAGCTCCCCAGGGCCTGGCTGGAAACACCATATATTTT.

Ten or more counts support this clonotype. The rearrangement links TRBV12-3 or TRBV12-4 to TRBJ2-4, with 8 bases that match TRBD1. V lost 5 bases and J lost 6; bases outside the gene matches: 3. The CDR3 is made up of 13 amino acids. CDR3 bases: TGTGCCAGCAGTGGGGACAGGAGAAACATTCAGTACTTC. Residues: CASSGDRRNIQYF.

V gene TRBV4-1 combines with J gene TRBJ1-4; D gene uncertain. CDR3 length: 13 residues. Germline loops: CDR1 MGHRA, CDR2 YSYEKL. The germline V and J ends were trimmed by 2 bases and 8 bases, with 9 bases remaining between them. The chain's CDR3 is CASSQLPGEKLFF. In nucleotides, the CDR3 is TGCGCCAGCAGCCAATTACCCGGCGAAAAACTGTTTTTT.

The genes are TRBV2 and TRBJ2-5; the D is unclear. The ends were cut back, 7 bases at V and 2 bases at J, with 8 bases in the middle. This CDR3 region has 12 residues. The germline V gene has CDR1 SNHLY and CDR2 FYNNEI. In DNA, the CDR3 is TGTGCCAGCACACAGATTCAAGAGACCCAGTACTTC. Translating gives CASTQIQETQYF. Full variable domain (remainder filled in from reference TRBV2 and TRBJ2-5): EPEVTQTPSHQVTQMGQEVILRCVPISNHLYFYWYRQILGQKVEFLVSFYNNEISEKSEIFDDQFSVERPDGSNFTLKIRSTKLEDSAMYFCASTQIQETQYFGPGTRLLVL.

This clonotype has ten or more counts. This chain links TRBV29-1 with TRBJ1-1, with a tentative D call TRBD1 (5 bases). Germline V gene data show CDR1 as SQVTM and CDR2 as ANQGSEA. The CDR3 length is 13 residues. V lost 6 bases and J 7 bases, leaving 18 bases between the germline ends. The CDR3 region is CSVSRDSAGEAFF. The CDR3 nucleotides read TGCAGCGTCAGCCGGGACTCAGCTGGTGAAGCTTTCTTT.